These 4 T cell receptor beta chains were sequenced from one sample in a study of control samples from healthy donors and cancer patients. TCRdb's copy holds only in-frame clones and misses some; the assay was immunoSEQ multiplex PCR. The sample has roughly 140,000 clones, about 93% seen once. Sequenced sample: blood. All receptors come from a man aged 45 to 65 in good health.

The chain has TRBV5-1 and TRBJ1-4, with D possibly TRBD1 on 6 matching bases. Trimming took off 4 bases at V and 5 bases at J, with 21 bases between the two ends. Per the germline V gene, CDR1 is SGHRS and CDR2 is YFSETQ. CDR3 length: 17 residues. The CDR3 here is CASSQLYQQGRNEKLFF. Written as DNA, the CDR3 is TGCGCCAGCAGCCAGCTCTATCAACAGGGTAGGAATGAAAAACTGTTTTTT.

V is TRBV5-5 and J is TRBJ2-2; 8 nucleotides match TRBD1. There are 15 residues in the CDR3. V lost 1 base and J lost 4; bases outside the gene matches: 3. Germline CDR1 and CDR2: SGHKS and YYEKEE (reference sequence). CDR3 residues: CASSLRGQVTGELFF. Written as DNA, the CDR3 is TGTGCCAGCAGCTTGAGGGGACAGGTCACCGGGGAGCTGTTTTTT.

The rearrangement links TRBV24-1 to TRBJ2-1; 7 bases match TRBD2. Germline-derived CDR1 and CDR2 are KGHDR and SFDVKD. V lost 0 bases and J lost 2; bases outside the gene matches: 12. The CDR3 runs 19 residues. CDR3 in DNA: TGTGCCACCAGTGATTTGGGGGGATCGGTGGGAGGGACCTACAATGAGCAGTTCTTC. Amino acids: CATSDLGGSVGGTYNEQFF.

The CDR3 DNA sequence: TGCGCCAGCAGTCTCCACCCGGGACATCACAATGAGCAGTTCTTC. Encoded protein: CASSLHPGHHNEQFF. The chain employs TRBV23-1 and TRBJ2-1; possibly TRBD1 for D (6 bases). TRBV23-1 belongs to the ORF category, with a function that is uncertain. CDR3 length: 15 amino acids. With 4 bases removed from V and 5 bases from J, the gap between germline ends came to 15 bases.